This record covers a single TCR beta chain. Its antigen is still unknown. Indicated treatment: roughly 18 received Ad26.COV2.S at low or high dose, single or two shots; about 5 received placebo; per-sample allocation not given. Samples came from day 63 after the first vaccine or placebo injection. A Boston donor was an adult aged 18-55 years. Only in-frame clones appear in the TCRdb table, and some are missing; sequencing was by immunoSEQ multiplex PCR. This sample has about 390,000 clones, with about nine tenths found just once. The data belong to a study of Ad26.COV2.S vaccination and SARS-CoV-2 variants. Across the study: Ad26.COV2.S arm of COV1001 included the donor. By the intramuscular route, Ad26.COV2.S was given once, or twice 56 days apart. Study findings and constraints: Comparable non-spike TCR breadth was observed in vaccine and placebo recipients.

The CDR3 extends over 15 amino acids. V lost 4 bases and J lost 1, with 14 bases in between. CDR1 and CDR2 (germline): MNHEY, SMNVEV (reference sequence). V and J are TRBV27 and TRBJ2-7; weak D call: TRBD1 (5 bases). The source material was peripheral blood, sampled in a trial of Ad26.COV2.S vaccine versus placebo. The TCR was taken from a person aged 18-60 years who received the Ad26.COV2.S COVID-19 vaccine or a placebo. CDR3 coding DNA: TGTGCCAGCAGTTGGCAAGGGCAGGGTTCCTACGAGCAGTACTTC. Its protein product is CASSWQGQGSYEQYF.